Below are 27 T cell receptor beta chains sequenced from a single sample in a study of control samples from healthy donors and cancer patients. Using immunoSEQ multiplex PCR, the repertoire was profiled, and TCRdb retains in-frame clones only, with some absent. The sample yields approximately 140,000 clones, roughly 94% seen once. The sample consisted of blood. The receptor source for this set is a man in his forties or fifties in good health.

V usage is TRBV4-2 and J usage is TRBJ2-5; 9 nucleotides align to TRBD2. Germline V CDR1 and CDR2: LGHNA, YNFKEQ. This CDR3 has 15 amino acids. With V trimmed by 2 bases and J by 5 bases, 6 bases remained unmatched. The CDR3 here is CASSQRREGHETQYF. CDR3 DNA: TGTGCCAGCAGCCAACGGCGGGAGGGCCACGAGACCCAGTACTTC.

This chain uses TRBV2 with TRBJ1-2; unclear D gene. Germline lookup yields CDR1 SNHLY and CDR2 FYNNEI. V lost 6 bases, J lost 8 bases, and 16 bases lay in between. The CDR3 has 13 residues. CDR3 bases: TGTGCCAGCAGGACCTTCTCAGATGGGGGCTACACCTTC. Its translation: CASRTFSDGGYTF.

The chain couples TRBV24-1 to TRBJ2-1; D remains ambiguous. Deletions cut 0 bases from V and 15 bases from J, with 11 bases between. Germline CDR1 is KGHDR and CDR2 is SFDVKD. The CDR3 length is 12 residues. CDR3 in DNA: TGTGCCACCAGTGATTTGTTAGGGTTCCCGTTCTTC. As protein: CATSDLLGFPFF.

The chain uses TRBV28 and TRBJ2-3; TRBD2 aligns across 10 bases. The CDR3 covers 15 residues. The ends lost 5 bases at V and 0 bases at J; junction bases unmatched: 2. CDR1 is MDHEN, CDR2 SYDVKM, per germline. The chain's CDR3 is CASSTSGTSTDTQYF. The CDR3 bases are TGTGCCAGCAGTACTAGCGGGACAAGCACAGATACGCAGTATTTT.

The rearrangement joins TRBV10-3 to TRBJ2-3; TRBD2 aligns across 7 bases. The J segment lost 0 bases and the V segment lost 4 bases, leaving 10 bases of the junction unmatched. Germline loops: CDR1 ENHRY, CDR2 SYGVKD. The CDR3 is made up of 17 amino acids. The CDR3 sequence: CAISVVTSVSSTDTQYF. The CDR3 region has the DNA TGTGCCATCAGTGTGGTAACTAGCGTTTCTAGCACAGATACGCAGTATTTT.

The CDR3 loop is CASSPRRGPNEQYF. In nucleotides, the CDR3 is TGTGCCAGCAGTCCTCGGAGGGGTCCCAACGAGCAGTACTTC. V and J are TRBV6-5 and TRBJ2-7; perhaps TRBD2 as D (6 bases). Germline-derived CDR1 and CDR2 are MNHEY and SVGAGI. Trimming took 5 bases from V and 5 from J, leaving 16 bases between them. The CDR3 runs to 14 residues.

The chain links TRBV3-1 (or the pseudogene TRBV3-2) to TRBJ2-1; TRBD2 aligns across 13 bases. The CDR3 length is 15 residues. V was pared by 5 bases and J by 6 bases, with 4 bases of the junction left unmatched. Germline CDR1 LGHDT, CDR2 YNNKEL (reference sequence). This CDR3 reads CASSELAGGGNEQFF. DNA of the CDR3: TGTGCCAGCAGCGAACTAGCGGGGGGGGGCAATGAGCAGTTCTTC.

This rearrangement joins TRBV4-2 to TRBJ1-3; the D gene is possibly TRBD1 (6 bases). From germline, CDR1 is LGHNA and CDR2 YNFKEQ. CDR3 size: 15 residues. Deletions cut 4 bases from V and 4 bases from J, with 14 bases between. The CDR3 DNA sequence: TGTGCCAGCAGCCCAGAGGACAGTACCGGAAACACCATATATTTT. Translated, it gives CASSPEDSTGNTIYF.

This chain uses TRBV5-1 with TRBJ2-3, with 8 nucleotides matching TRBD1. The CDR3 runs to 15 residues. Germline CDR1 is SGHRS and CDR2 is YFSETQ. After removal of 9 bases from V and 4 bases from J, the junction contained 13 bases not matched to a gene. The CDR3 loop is CATREVAGGPDTQYF. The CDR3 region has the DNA TGCGCCACAAGGGAGGTAGCAGGGGGCCCAGATACGCAGTATTTT.

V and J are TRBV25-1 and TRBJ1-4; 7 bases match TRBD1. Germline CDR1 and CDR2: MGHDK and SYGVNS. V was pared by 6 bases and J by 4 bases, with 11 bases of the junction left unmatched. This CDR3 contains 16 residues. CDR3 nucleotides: TGTGCCAGCAGCTTTCGCCAGGGGGATAATAATGAAAAACTGTTTTTT. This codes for CASSFRQGDNNEKLFF.

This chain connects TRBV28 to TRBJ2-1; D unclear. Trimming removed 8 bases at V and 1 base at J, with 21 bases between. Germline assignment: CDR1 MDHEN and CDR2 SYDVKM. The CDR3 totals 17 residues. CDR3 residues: CASGDGVRRVSYNEQFF. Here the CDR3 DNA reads TGTGCCAGCGGGGATGGGGTTCGTAGGGTGTCCTACAATGAGCAGTTCTTC.

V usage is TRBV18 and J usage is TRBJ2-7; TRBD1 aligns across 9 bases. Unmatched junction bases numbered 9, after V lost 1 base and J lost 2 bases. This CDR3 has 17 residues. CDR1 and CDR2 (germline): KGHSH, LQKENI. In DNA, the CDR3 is TGTGCCAGCTCACCACAACCGGGACAGGGCCAGACCTACGAGCAGTACTTC. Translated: CASSPQPGQGQTYEQYF.

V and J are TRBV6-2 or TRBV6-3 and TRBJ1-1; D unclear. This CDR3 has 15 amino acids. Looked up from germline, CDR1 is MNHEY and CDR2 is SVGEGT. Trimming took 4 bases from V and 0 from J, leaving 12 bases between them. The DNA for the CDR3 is TGTGCCAGCAGTTGGGATCGATCCTTGAACACTGAAGCTTTCTTT. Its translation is CASSWDRSLNTEAFF.

In nucleotides, the CDR3 is TGTGCCAGCTCACCACTTTCAGGCACGGAGACCCAGTACTTC. It specifies CASSPLSGTETQYF. V is TRBV18 and J is TRBJ2-5; D ambiguous. CDR1 is KGHSH and CDR2 is LQKENI in the germline V gene. Deletions cut 1 base from V and 5 bases from J, with 11 bases between. The CDR3 has 14 residues.

CDR3 bases: TGCGCCAGCACCGGAAGGTTTGGGGATGAGCAGTTCTTC. This codes for CASTGRFGDEQFF. The V gene is TRBV10-1, the J gene TRBJ2-1, with D unresolved. V lost 7 bases and J 8 bases, leaving 15 bases between the germline ends. Germline assignment: CDR1 WNHNN and CDR2 SYGVQD (reference sequence). CDR3 size: 13 residues.

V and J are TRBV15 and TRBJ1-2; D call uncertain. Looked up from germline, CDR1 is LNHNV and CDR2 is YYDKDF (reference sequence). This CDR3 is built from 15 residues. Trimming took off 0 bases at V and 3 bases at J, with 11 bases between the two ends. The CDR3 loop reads CATSRERSAYYGYTF. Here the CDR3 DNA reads TGTGCCACCAGCAGAGAGCGTTCAGCCTACTATGGCTACACCTTC.

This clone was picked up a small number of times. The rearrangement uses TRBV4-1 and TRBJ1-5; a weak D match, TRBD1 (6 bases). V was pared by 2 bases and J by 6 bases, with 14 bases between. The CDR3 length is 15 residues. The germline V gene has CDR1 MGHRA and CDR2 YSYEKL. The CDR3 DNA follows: TGCGCCAGCAGCCAATCCGGGACATTAATTCAGCCCCAGCATTTT. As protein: CASSQSGTLIQPQHF.

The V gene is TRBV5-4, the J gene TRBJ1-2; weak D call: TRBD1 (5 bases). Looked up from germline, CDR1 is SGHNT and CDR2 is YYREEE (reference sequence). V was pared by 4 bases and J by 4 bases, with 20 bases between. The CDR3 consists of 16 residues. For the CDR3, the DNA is TGTGCCAGCAGCGGGCCGGCCTCCACAGGAGCCTATGGCTACACCTTC. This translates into CASSGPASTGAYGYTF.

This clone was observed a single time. The CDR3 loop reads CASSPSGGAFNDEQYF. The CDR3 DNA reads as TGTGCCAGCTCACCCTCAGGGGGCGCTTTTAACGACGAGCAGTACTTC. The J gene is TRBJ2-7, the V gene TRBV18; TRBD1 aligns across 8 bases. Per the germline V gene, CDR1 is KGHSH and CDR2 is LQKENI. The CDR3 has 16 amino acids. The J segment lost 5 bases and the V segment lost 3 bases, leaving 12 bases of the junction unmatched.

Written as DNA, the CDR3 is TGCGCCAGCAGCCGAACGGCTGATGGCTACACCTTC. It encodes CASSRTADGYTF. The V gene is TRBV5-1, the J gene TRBJ1-2; D uncertain. CDR3 length: 12 residues. Germline lookup yields CDR1 SGHRS and CDR2 YFSETQ. Trimming removed 4 bases at V and 6 bases at J, with 10 bases between. The full variable domain, rest sourced from reference TRBV5-1 and TRBJ1-2, is KAGVTQTPRYLIKTRGQQVTLSCSPISGHRSVSWYQQTPGQGLQFLFEYFSETQRNKGNFPGRFSGRQFSNSRSEMNVSTLELGDSALYLCASSRTADGYTFGSGTRLTVV.

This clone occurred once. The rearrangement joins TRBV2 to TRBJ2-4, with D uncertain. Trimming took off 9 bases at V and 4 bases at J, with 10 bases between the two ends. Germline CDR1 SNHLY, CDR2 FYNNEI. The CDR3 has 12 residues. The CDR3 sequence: CARGFLKNIQYF. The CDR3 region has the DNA TGTGCCAGGGGGTTTCTTAAAAACATTCAGTACTTC.

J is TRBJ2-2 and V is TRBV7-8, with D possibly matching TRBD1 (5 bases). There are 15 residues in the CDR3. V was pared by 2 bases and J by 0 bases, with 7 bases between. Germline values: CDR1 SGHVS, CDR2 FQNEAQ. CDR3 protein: CASSLNRTNTGELFF. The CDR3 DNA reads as TGTGCCAGCAGCTTAAACAGGACGAACACCGGGGAGCTGTTTTTT.

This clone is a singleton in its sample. The CDR3 DNA follows: TGTGCCAGCAGTTACTCTGCTTTGAAGCAAGAGACCCAGTACTTC. This codes for CASSYSALKQETQYF. The chain is built from TRBV6-6 and TRBJ2-5; the D is unclear. CDR3 length: 15 residues. Germline CDR1 is MNHNY and CDR2 is SVGAGI (reference sequence). The V end was cut by 0 bases, the J end by 2 bases, with 10 bases between.

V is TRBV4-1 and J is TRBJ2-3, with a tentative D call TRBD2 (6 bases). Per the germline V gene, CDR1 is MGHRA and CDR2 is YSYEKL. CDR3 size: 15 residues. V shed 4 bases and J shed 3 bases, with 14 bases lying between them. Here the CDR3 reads CASSRLTGVTDTQYF. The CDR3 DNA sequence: TGCGCCAGCAGCCGCCTTACGGGAGTAACAGATACGCAGTATTTT.

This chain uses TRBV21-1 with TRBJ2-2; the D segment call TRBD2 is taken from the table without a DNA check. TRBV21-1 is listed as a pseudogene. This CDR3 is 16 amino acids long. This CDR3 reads CASSKHWRANTGELFF. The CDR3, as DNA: TGTGCCAGCAGCAAACACTGGCGGGCCAACACCGGGGAGCTGTTTTTT.

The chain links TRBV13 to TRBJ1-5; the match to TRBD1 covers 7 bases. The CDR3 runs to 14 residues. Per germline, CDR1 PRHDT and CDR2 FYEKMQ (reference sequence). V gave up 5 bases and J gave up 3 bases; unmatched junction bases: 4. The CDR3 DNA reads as TGTGCCAGCAGCCCGGGACAGTTCAATCAGCCCCAGCATTTT. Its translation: CASSPGQFNQPQHF.

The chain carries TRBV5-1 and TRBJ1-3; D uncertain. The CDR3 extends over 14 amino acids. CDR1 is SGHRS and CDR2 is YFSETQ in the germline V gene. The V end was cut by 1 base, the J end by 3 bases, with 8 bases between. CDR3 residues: CASSLLGSGNTIYF. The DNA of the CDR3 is TGCGCCAGCAGCTTGCTAGGTAGTGGAAACACCATATATTTT.